The T cell receptor beta chain described here comes from a study of blood T cell repertoires in COVID-19. As for the study in general: Some COVID-19 samples were acute and others convalescent; all came from the United States, Italy and Spain.

The protocol was immunoSEQ multiplex PCR, while the TCRdb copy is restricted to in-frame clones and leaves out a portion. The sample lists under 450,000 clones, about four fifths occurring once. This CDR3 comprises 15 residues. CDR1 and CDR2 (germline): SGHRS, YFSETQ. Trimming left V 0 bases short and J 2 bases short, with 8 bases between. Only a few counts were recorded for this clone. This TCR was sampled from a human donor with acute or convalescent COVID-19. The donor label of this sample is uncertain. V and J are TRBV5-1 and TRBJ1-4; D not resolved. The sequenced sample consisted of peripheral blood. This CDR3 reads CASSLGGPTNEKLFF. The CDR3 DNA reads TGCGCCAGCAGCTTGGGTGGGCCCACTAATGAAAAACTGTTTTTT.